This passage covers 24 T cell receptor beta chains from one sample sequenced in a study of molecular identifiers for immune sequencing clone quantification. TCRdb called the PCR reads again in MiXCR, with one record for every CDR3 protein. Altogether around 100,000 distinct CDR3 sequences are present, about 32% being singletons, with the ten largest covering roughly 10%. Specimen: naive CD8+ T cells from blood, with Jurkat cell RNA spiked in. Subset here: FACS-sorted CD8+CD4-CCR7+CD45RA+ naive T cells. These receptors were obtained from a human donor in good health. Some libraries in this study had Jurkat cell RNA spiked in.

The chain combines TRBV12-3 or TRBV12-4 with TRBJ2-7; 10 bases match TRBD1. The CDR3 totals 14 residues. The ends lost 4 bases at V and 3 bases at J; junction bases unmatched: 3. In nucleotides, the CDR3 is TGTGCCAGCAGTTACGGGACAGGGGACTACGAGCAGTACTTC. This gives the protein CASSYGTGDYEQYF.

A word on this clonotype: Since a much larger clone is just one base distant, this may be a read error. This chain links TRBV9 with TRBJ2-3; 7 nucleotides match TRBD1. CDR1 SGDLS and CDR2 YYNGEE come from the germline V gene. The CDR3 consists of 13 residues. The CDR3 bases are TGTGCCAGCGGCGTAGGGACAGAAGATACGCAGTATTTT. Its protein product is CASGVGTEDTQYF.

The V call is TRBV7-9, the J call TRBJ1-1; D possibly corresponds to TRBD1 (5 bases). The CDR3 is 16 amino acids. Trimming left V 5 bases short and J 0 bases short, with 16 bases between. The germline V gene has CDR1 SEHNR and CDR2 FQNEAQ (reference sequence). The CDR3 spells CASSPRWGRLNTEAFF. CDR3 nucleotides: TGTGCCAGCAGCCCCAGGTGGGGCAGGTTGAACACTGAAGCTTTCTTT.

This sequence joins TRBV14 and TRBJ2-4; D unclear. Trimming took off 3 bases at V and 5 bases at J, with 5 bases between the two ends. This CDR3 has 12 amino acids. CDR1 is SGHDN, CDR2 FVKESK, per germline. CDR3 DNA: TGTGCCAGCAGCCAGTTGGAAAACATTCAGTACTTC. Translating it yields CASSQLENIQYF.

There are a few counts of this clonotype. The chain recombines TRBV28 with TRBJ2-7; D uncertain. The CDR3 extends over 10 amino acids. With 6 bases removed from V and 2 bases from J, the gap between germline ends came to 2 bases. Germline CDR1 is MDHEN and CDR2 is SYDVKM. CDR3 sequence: CASRPYEQYF. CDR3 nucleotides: TGTGCCAGCAGACCCTACGAGCAGTACTTC.

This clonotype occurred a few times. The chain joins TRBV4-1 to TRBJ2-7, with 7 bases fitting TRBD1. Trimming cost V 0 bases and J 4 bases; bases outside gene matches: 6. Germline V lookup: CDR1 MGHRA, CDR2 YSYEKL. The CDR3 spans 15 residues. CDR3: CASSQETGTVYEQYF. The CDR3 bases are TGCGCCAGCAGCCAAGAAACCGGGACAGTGTACGAGCAGTACTTC.

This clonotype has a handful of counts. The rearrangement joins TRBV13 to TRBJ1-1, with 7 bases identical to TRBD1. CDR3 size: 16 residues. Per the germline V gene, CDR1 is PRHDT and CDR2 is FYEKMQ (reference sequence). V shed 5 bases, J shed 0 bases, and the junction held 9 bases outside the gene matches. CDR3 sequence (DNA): TGTGCCAGCAGCCTCCCCAGTACAGGGGTGAACACTGAAGCTTTCTTT. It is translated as CASSLPSTGVNTEAFF.

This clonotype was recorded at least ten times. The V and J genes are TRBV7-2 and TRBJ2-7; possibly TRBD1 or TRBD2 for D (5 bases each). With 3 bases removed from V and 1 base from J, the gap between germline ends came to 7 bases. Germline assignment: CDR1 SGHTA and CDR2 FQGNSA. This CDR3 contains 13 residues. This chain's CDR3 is CASSLGVSYEQYF. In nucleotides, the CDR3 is TGTGCCAGCAGCTTGGGGGTTTCCTACGAGCAGTACTTC.

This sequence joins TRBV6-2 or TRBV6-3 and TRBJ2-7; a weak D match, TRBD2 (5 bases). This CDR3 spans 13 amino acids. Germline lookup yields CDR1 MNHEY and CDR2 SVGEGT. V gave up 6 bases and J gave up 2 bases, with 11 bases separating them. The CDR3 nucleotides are TGTGCCAGCAGCCGAGGGTGGGCCTACGAGCAGTACTTC. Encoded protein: CASSRGWAYEQYF.

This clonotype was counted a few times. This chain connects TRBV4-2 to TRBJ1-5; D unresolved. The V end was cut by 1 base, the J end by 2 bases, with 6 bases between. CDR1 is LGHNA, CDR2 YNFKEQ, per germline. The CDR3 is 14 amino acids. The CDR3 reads CASSQGSGNQPQHF. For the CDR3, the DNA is TGTGCCAGCAGCCAAGGGTCCGGCAATCAGCCCCAGCATTTT.

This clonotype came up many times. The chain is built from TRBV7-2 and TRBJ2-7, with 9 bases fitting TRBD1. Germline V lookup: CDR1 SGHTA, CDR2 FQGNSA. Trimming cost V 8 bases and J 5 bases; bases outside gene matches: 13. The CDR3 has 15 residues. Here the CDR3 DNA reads TGTGCCAGCCGGTCTCCGGGACAGGGTAGAAACGAGCAGTACTTC. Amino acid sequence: CASRSPGQGRNEQYF.

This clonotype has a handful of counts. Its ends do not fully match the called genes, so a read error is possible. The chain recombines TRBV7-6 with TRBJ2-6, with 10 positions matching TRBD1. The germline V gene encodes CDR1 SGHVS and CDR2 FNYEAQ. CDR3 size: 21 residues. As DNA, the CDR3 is TGTGCCGGCAGCTTTCTACCGAGACAGGGGGCGACACCTTCTGGGGCCAACGTCCTGACTTTC. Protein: CAGSFLPRQGATPSGANVLTF.

CDR3 DNA sequence: TGTGCCAGCAACTACCGGGACTGGGGAAACATTCAGTACTTC. Protein: CASNYRDWGNIQYF. The chain has TRBV12-3 or TRBV12-4 and TRBJ2-4, with D possibly TRBD2 on 6 matching bases. The ends were cut back, 7 bases at V and 6 bases at J, with 16 bases in the middle. This CDR3 has 14 residues.

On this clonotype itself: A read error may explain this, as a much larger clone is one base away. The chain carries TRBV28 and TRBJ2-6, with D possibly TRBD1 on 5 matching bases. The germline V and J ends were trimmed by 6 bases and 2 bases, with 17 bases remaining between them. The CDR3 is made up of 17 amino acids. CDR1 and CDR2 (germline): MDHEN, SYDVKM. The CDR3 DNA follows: TGTGCCAGCAGCTCGGCAGGGATAGACACTGGGGCCAACGTCCTGACTTTC. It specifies CASSSAGIDTGANVLTF. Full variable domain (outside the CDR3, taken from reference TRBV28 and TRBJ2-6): DVKVTQSSRYLVKRTGEKVFLECVQDMDHENMFWYRQDPGLGLRLIYFSYDVKMKEKGDIPEGYSVSREKKERFSLILESASTNQTSMYLCASSSAGIDTGANVLTFGAGSRLTVL.

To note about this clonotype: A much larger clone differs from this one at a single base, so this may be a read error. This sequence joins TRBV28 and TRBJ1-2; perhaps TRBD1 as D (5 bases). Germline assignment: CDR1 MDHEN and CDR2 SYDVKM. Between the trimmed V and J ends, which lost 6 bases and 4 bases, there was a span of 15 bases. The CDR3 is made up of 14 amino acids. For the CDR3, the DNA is TGTGCCAGCAGGCGCGAGGACATAAGCTATGGCTACACCTTC. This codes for CASRREDISYGYTF.

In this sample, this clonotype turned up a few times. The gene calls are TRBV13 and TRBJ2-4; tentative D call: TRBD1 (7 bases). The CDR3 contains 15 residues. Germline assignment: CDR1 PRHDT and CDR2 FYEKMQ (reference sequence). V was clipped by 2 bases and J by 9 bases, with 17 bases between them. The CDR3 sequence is CASSLQGGEGSIQYF. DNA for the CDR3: TGTGCCAGCAGCTTACAGGGGGGAGAAGGAAGCATTCAGTACTTC.

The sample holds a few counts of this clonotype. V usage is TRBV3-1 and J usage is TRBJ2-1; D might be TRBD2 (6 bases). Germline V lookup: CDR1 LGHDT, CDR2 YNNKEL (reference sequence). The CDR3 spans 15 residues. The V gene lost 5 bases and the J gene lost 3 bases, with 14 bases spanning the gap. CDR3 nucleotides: TGTGCCAGCAGCATGGGCCGGGAGTTCTACAATGAGCAGTTCTTC. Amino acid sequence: CASSMGREFYNEQFF.

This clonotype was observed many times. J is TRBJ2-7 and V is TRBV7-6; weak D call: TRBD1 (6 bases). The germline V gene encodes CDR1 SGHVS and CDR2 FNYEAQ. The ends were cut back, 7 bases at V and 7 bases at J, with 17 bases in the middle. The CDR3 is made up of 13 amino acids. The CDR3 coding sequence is TGTGCCAGCACCCGCTTTCCGGGGACAGAGCAGTACTTC. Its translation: CASTRFPGTEQYF.

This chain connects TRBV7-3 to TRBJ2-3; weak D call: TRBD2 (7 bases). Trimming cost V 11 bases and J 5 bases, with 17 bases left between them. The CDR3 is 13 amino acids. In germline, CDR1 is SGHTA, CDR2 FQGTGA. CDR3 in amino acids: CAQLRGAGDTQYF. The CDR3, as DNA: TGTGCCCAGTTACGGGGGGCTGGAGATACGCAGTATTTT.

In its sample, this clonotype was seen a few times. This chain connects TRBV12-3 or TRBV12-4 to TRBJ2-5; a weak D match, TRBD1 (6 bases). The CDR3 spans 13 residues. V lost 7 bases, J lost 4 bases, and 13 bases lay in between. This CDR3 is CASTQGQVETQYF. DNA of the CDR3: TGTGCCAGCACCCAGGGGCAGGTAGAGACCCAGTACTTC.

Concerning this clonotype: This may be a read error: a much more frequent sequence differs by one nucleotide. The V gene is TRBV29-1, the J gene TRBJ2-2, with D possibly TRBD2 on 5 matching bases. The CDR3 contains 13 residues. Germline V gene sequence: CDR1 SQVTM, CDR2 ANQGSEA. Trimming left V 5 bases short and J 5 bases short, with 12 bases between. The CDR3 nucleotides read TGCAGCGTTTTTGAGGGCCGGACCGGGGAGCTGTTTTTT. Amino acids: CSVFEGRTGELFF.

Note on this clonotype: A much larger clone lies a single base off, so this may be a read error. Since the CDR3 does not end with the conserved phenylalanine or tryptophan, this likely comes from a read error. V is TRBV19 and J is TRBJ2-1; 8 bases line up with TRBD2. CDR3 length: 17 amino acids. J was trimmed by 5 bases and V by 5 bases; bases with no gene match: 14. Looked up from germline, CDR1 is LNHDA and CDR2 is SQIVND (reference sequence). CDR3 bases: TGTGCCAGTAGTTCGCAGGCCCGGGTACTAGCGGACAATGAGCAGTTCTCC. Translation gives CASSSQARVLADNEQFS.

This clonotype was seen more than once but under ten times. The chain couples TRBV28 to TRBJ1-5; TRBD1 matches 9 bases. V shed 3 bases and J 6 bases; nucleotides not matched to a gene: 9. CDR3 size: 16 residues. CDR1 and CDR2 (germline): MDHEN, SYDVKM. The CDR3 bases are TGTGCCAGCAGTTTTCCTTTGGGACAGGGCACTCAGCCCCAGCATTTT. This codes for CASSFPLGQGTQPQHF.

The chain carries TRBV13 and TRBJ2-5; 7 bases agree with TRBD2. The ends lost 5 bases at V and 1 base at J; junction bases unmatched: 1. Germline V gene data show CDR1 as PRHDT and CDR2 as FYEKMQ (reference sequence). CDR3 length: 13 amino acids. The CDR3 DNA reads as TGTGCCAGCAGCGCGGGAGCCCAAGAGACCCAGTACTTC. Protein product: CASSAGAQETQYF.